The source of this TCR beta chain is a study of sequential checkpoint blockade in melanoma. Using immunoSEQ multiplex PCR, the repertoire was profiled, and TCRdb retains in-frame clones only, with some absent. This sample has about 15,000 clones; 77% occur once, and the top ten carry over 25%. Germline values: CDR1 MGHRA, CDR2 YSYEKL. V was trimmed by 1 base and J by 2 bases, leaving 11 bases between them. The CDR3 runs 15 residues. Treatment noted: randomized to nivolumab then ipilimumab (arm A) or the reverse (arm B). The origin of this receptor is a human donor with melanoma. The chain couples TRBV4-1 to TRBJ1-1; unclear D gene. The sample here was CD8+ T cells sorted from blood (inferred from file names), taken from a patient given nivolumab and ipilimumab in sequence. The DNA for the CDR3 is TGCGCCAGCAGCCAAGTGCCGGGAATAAACACTGAAGCTTTCTTT. Its translation is CASSQVPGINTEAFF.